These 28 T cell receptor beta chains were all obtained from the same sample, sequenced in a study of PD-L1 blockade in urothelial cancer. Time point specified: peripheral blood 6 weeks after treatment start. The repertoire was sequenced with immunoSEQ multiplex PCR; TCRdb's copy has only in-frame clones and lacks some. This table has fewer than 90,000 clones, 91% appearing once. The sequencing here drew on PBMCs, taken around atezolizumab (anti-PD-L1) treatment. The source is a woman of 80 years or more with urothelial cancer.

Here the CDR3 reads CASGLSGGGEAFF. The CDR3 region has the DNA TGTGCTAGTGGCCTCTCAGGGGGTGGTGAAGCTTTCTTT. This sequence joins TRBV12-5 and TRBJ1-1, with 7 bases lining up with TRBD1. CDR3 length: 13 residues. V shed 6 bases, J shed 7 bases, and the junction held 8 bases outside the gene matches. Germline V gene sequence: CDR1 LGHNT, CDR2 FRNRAP. Based on the CDR3 plus reference TRBV12-5 and TRBJ1-1, the full variable domain is DARVTQTPRHKVTEMGQEVTMRCQPILGHNTVFWYRQTMMQGLELLAYFRNRAPLDDSGMPKDRFSAEMPDATLATLKIQPSEPRDSAVYFCASGLSGGGEAFFGQGTRLTVV.

CDR3 DNA sequence: TGTGCCAGCAGCAAAGGGTTAACTAGCGGGAGGATTTGGCCAGATACGCAGTATTTT. This codes for CASSKGLTSGRIWPDTQYF. The chain employs TRBV21-1 and TRBJ2-3; the table gives TRBD2 as D, unverified against the DNA. TRBV21-1 is classified as a pseudogene. There are 19 residues in the CDR3.

A word on this clone: Other DNA sequences in the sample encode the same CDR3. The chain has TRBV5-1 and TRBJ2-3, with 10 bases that match TRBD2. This CDR3 has 14 residues. Germline-derived CDR1 and CDR2 are SGHRS and YFSETQ. The V and J ends lost 5 bases and 3 bases, in that order; junction bases with no gene match: 3. The CDR3 bases are TGCGCCAGCAGGACTAGCGGGTATACAGATACGCAGTATTTT. It codes for CASRTSGYTDTQYF.

This chain links TRBV11-3 with TRBJ1-2; D perhaps matches TRBD1 (5 bases). Germline values: CDR1 SGHNT, CDR2 YENEEA. V gave up 2 bases and J gave up 8 bases, with 12 bases separating them. This CDR3 contains 13 residues. CDR3 nucleotides: TGTGCCAGCAGCTTAAAGTCGGGGGGGGGCTACACCTTC. Encoded protein: CASSLKSGGGYTF.

The table lists this clone with a count of one. The chain joins TRBV4-1 to TRBJ1-3; the match to TRBD1 covers 7 bases. The CDR3 loop spans 16 amino acids. Germline trimming cut 0 bases from V and 4 bases from J; bases unmatched to any gene: 6. Germline V lookup: CDR1 MGHRA, CDR2 YSYEKL. This CDR3 reads CASSQDLDRAGNTIYF. The CDR3 region has the DNA TGCGCCAGCAGCCAAGATCTCGACAGGGCGGGAAACACCATATATTTT.

The CDR3 reads CASSPTWPGGGEQFF. The CDR3 DNA reads TGTGCCAGCAGCCCCACCTGGCCGGGAGGGGGTGAGCAGTTCTTC. This chain joins TRBV5-8 and TRBJ2-1; 8 bases fit TRBD2. Unmatched junction bases numbered 12, after V lost 4 bases and J lost 9 bases. CDR1 is SGHTS and CDR2 is YDEGEE in the germline V gene. The CDR3 contains 15 residues.

The DNA of the CDR3 is TGTGCCATCAGTGCTGACAGCCCGGGCGAGCAGTACTTC. This codes for CAISADSPGEQYF. This sequence joins TRBV10-3 and TRBJ2-7; perhaps TRBD1 as D (5 bases). The CDR3 is made up of 13 amino acids. Trimming stripped 4 bases from V and 6 bases from J, with 13 bases between. Germline assignment: CDR1 ENHRY and CDR2 SYGVKD.

This clone was seen just once. V usage is TRBV7-8 and J usage is TRBJ2-5; no definite D call. The CDR3 is made up of 12 amino acids. The V end lost 3 bases, the J end lost 5 bases, and 7 bases lay between the germline ends. Germline V gene lookup returns CDR1 SGHVS and CDR2 FQNEAQ. CDR3 nucleotide sequence: TGTGCCAGCAGCTTTAGAGATGAGACCCAGTACTTC. Residues: CASSFRDETQYF.

This sequence joins TRBV28 and TRBJ2-1; 10 bases map to TRBD2. The CDR3 has 18 amino acids. The germline V gene encodes CDR1 MDHEN and CDR2 SYDVKM. V dropped 8 bases and J dropped 6; count of bases not matched to a gene: 19. The CDR3 bases are TGTGCCAGCCCCGGACCAAGCGGGAGGGCCGGACGGGGCAATGAGCAGTTCTTC. Its protein is CASPGPSGRAGRGNEQFF.

CDR3 coding DNA: TGTGCCAGCAGTGAAAGGAGTGGCTACACCTTC. Translation gives CASSERSGYTF. J is TRBJ1-2 and V is TRBV6-1; no definite D call. Trimming removed 2 bases at V and 7 bases at J, with 5 bases between. CDR3 length equals 11 residues. CDR1 MNHNS and CDR2 SASEGT come from the germline V gene.

The rearrangement uses TRBV9 and TRBJ2-4, with TRBD1 identical over 9 bases. The CDR3 runs to 16 residues. Trimming took 4 bases from V and 0 from J; bases not matched to a gene: 5. Germline lookup yields CDR1 SGDLS and CDR2 YYNGEE. The CDR3 DNA sequence: TGTGCCAGCAGCCCCGGACAGGGGCTAGCCAAAAACATTCAGTACTTC. It yields the protein CASSPGQGLAKNIQYF.

V usage is TRBV11-2 and J usage is TRBJ2-1; 7 bases are shared with TRBD2. The junction had 7 bases not matched to a gene; V was cut back by 1 base and J by 4 bases. CDR1 SGHAT and CDR2 FQNNGV come from the germline V gene. The CDR3 consists of 16 residues. The CDR3 loop reads CASSLGLSSGYNEQFF. The CDR3 DNA reads as TGTGCCAGCAGCTTAGGCTTATCTAGCGGATACAATGAGCAGTTCTTC.

The V gene is TRBV11-2, the J gene TRBJ2-3, with D possibly being TRBD1 (5 bases). With 5 bases removed from V and 1 base from J, the gap between germline ends came to 13 bases. Germline CDR1 and CDR2: SGHAT and FQNNGV. CDR3 length equals 15 residues. The CDR3 here is CASSEGVGGTDTQYF. The DNA for the CDR3 is TGTGCCAGCAGCGAAGGGGTTGGTGGCACAGATACGCAGTATTTT.

The genes are TRBV5-6 and TRBJ2-5; tentative D call: TRBD2 (5 bases). Looked up from germline, CDR1 is SGHDT and CDR2 is YYEEEE. V lost 3 bases and J 5 bases, leaving 8 bases between the germline ends. This CDR3 comprises 12 residues. The CDR3: CASSSKRETQYF. The CDR3 DNA reads as TGTGCCAGCAGCTCAAAGCGGGAGACCCAGTACTTC. Supplemented by reference TRBV5-6 and TRBJ2-5, the full variable domain reads DAGVTQSPTHLIKTRGQQVTLRCSPKSGHDTVSWYQQALGQGPQFIFQYYEEEERQRGNFPDRFSGHQFPNYSSELNVNALLLGDSALYLCASSSKRETQYFGPGTRLLVL.

This clone has only one observation. The V call is TRBV19, the J call TRBJ2-7, with TRBD2 matching over 15 bases. Germline V gives CDR1 LNHDA, CDR2 SQIVND (reference sequence). The CDR3 is 18 amino acids. With V trimmed by 2 bases and J by 6 bases, 11 bases remained unmatched. The CDR3 sequence is CASSIWGTSGRKVGEQYF. The CDR3 region has the DNA TGTGCCAGTAGTATATGGGGGACTAGCGGGAGGAAAGTTGGCGAGCAGTACTTC.

A note on this clone: This CDR3 is also generated by other DNA sequences in the sample. The V and J genes are TRBV19 and TRBJ1-2; maybe TRBD1 (6 bases). The CDR3 is 12 amino acids. Germline assignment: CDR1 LNHDA and CDR2 SQIVND (reference sequence). Between the trimmed V and J ends, which lost 3 bases and 7 bases, there was a span of 9 bases. The CDR3 reads CASSIQTGGYTF. The CDR3 DNA sequence: TGTGCCAGTAGTATCCAGACAGGTGGCTACACCTTC.

Details on this clone: Because the CDR3 is missing its conserved closing phenylalanine or tryptophan, this is likely a read error. The limits of the CDR3 on the DNA are not certain, so only TCRdb's listed CDR3 is given. This chain uses TRBV28 with TRBJ2-7; the table's TRBD1 call for D was not verified on the DNA. The CDR3 spans 14 residues, counting both ends. Germline V gene lookup returns CDR1 MDHEN and CDR2 SYDVKM. CDR3 amino acids: CASSLSIGTGANLY.

This chain uses TRBV6-5 with TRBJ2-1; 10 bases align to TRBD2. V shed 0 bases, J shed 6 bases, and the junction held 5 bases outside the gene matches. The length of the CDR3 is 16 residues. Germline loops: CDR1 MNHEY, CDR2 SVGAGI. The CDR3 loop reads CASSYSTAGGGNEQFF. The DNA for the CDR3 is TGTGCCAGCAGTTACTCTACAGCGGGAGGGGGCAATGAGCAGTTCTTC.

This clone was counted a single time. The chain combines TRBV11-1 with TRBJ2-6, with 8 positions matching TRBD1. This CDR3 comprises 14 residues. Losses at the gene ends were 5 bases for V and 13 bases for J; bases not matched to a gene: 10. Germline V gene sequence: CDR1 SGHAT, CDR2 FQDESV (reference sequence). In nucleotides, the CDR3 is TGTGCCAGCAGCCCCGGGACAGGAGGGAAGGTCCTGACTTTC. Translation gives CASSPGTGGKVLTF.

The chain couples TRBV5-1 to TRBJ1-2; possibly TRBD1 for D (6 bases). V was trimmed by 3 bases and J by 8 bases, leaving 17 bases between them. The germline CDR1 and CDR2 sequences are SGHRS and YFSETQ. This CDR3 has 14 residues. The CDR3 sequence: CASSSTGTSVGYTF. CDR3 coding DNA: TGCGCCAGCAGCTCCACCGGGACAAGCGTCGGCTACACCTTC.

The chain combines TRBV2 with TRBJ1-2, with D possibly matching TRBD1 (5 bases). The CDR3 length is 13 residues. The V end was cut by 6 bases, the J end by 7 bases, with 15 bases between. The germline V gene encodes CDR1 SNHLY and CDR2 FYNNEI. The CDR3 spells CASRGRGPSGYTF. The CDR3 bases are TGTGCCAGCAGAGGAAGGGGTCCTAGTGGCTACACCTTC.

The genes are TRBV15 and TRBJ1-1; the D gene is possibly TRBD1 (6 bases). Trimming removed 0 bases from V and 1 base from J, with 9 bases in between. The CDR3 totals 15 residues. Germline CDR1 and CDR2: LNHNV and YYDKDF (reference sequence). CDR3 nucleotide sequence: TGTGCCACCAGCAGAGATCAGACAGGGAACACTGAAGCTTTCTTT. As protein: CATSRDQTGNTEAFF.

This rearrangement joins TRBV11-3 to TRBJ2-1, with 8 bases that match TRBD1. CDR1 and CDR2 (germline): SGHNT, YENEEA. With 5 bases clipped from V and 4 bases from J, the junction kept 7 bases outside the gene matches. This CDR3 spans 15 amino acids. In DNA, the CDR3 is TGTGCCAGCAGCCTGAGGACAGGGTTTTACAATGAGCAGTTCTTC. Translated, it gives CASSLRTGFYNEQFF.

The chain joins TRBV18 to TRBJ1-4; D is possibly TRBD1 (6 bases). Germline values: CDR1 KGHSH, CDR2 LQKENI. The CDR3 is 15 amino acids. V lost 4 bases and J lost 5, with 14 bases in between. The CDR3 bases are TGTGCCAGCTCACAACGCGGACAGAAGAATGAAAAACTGTTTTTT. Translation: CASSQRGQKNEKLFF.

The genes are TRBV19 and TRBJ2-7; TRBD1 matches 7 bases. Germline values: CDR1 LNHDA, CDR2 SQIVND (reference sequence). This CDR3 has 13 amino acids. V was pared by 8 bases and J by 2 bases, with 6 bases of the junction left unmatched. The DNA of the CDR3 is TGTGCCAGTTCCGGACAGGCCCCCTACGAGCAGTACTTC. It yields the protein CASSGQAPYEQYF.

The chain couples TRBV9 to TRBJ2-2; 12 nucleotides line up with TRBD2. CDR3 length: 16 amino acids. The V gene end was trimmed by 3 bases and the J gene end by 4 bases; junction bases not matched to a gene: 4. Germline V gene lookup returns CDR1 SGDLS and CDR2 YYNGEE. Here the CDR3 reads CASSAMTSGGTGELFF. In DNA form, the CDR3 reads TGTGCCAGCAGCGCCATGACTAGCGGGGGCACCGGGGAGCTGTTTTTT.

The V gene is TRBV28, the J gene TRBJ1-1, with 7 positions matching TRBD1. The CDR3 sequence is 18 residues long. Germline V CDR1 and CDR2: MDHEN, SYDVKM. The junction had 16 bases not matched to a gene; V was cut back by 2 bases and J by 4 bases. CDR3 sequence reads: CASSLPTGPNTWRTEAFF. CDR3 in DNA: TGTGCCAGCAGTTTACCGACAGGGCCGAATACCTGGCGCACTGAAGCTTTCTTT. The whole variable domain, remainder taken from reference TRBV28 and TRBJ1-1, is DVKVTQSSRYLVKRTGEKVFLECVQDMDHENMFWYRQDPGLGLRLIYFSYDVKMKEKGDIPEGYSVSREKKERFSLILESASTNQTSMYLCASSLPTGPNTWRTEAFFGQGTRLTVV.

The genes are TRBV28 and TRBJ2-3, with D possibly being TRBD1 (6 bases). The germline V gene has CDR1 MDHEN and CDR2 SYDVKM. The CDR3 has 10 amino acids. Trimming shortened V by 8 bases and J by 10 bases, and 10 bases separated the two germline ends. The CDR3 loop is CASGQSSQYF. CDR3 in DNA: TGTGCCAGCGGACAGTCGTCGCAGTATTTT.